This entry lists 15 T cell receptor beta chains sequenced from one sample in a study of response to subunit inactivated influenza vaccine. TCRdb reprocessed the RT-PCR reads with MiXCR, giving one entry per CDR3 protein. The sample has about 780,000 distinct CDR3 sequences, about 18% seen once. Sequenced here: PBMCs from blood, sampled 4 to 6 days after vaccination. These TCRs come from a man aged 50 or older who received an inactivated influenza vaccine.

The V and J genes are TRBV20-1 and TRBJ1-5; D is unclear. Germline V gene data show CDR1 as DFQATT and CDR2 as SNEGSKA (reference sequence). Trimming took off 3 bases at V and 4 bases at J, with 16 bases between the two ends. This CDR3 is 15 amino acids long. CDR3 loop: CSASSYGDSNQPQHF. The CDR3 DNA is TGCAGTGCTAGTTCTTACGGAGATAGTAATCAGCCCCAGCATTTT.

Only a few counts were recorded for this clonotype. The chain uses TRBV6-5 and TRBJ2-7, with 7 bases aligning to TRBD2. The germline gives CDR1 MNHEY, CDR2 SVGAGI. The ends lost 0 bases at V and 4 bases at J; junction bases unmatched: 15. There are 18 residues in the CDR3. The CDR3 DNA follows: TGTGCCAGCAGTTACTCTGTGACTAGCCGTGGTCTCCCTTACGAGCAGTACTTC. Its translation is CASSYSVTSRGLPYEQYF.

This clonotype has a count of ten or more. V gene TRBV12-3 or TRBV12-4 combines with J gene TRBJ1-5; weak D call: TRBD1 (5 bases). CDR3 length equals 15 residues. V shed 3 bases and J shed 6 bases, with 15 bases lying between them. The CDR3: CASSLGGRAAQPQHF. DNA for the CDR3: TGTGCCAGCAGTTTGGGTGGCAGGGCGGCTCAGCCCCAGCATTTT.

This clonotype showed up many times. The chain uses TRBV5-5 and TRBJ1-4; D uncertain. From germline, CDR1 is SGHKS and CDR2 YYEKEE (reference sequence). Trimming shortened V by 1 base and J by 5 bases, and 12 bases separated the two germline ends. The CDR3 consists of 15 residues. The CDR3, as DNA: TGTGCCAGCAGCTTGAAACCGAGCAACAATGAAAAACTGTTTTTT. It is translated as CASSLKPSNNEKLFF.

This clonotype was counted a few times. V is TRBV20-1 and J is TRBJ2-2; tentatively, D is TRBD1 (5 bases). Trimming took off 3 bases at V and 7 bases at J, with 9 bases between the two ends. Germline CDR1 is DFQATT and CDR2 is SNEGSKA (reference sequence). The CDR3 contains 12 residues. In DNA, the CDR3 is TGCAGTGCTAGCCAGGGTGGCGGGGAGCTGTTTTTT. Amino acids: CSASQGGGELFF.

This clonotype was observed at least ten times. The chain combines TRBV29-1 with TRBJ2-7; TRBD1 matches at 9 bases. The trim removed 6 bases at V and 3 bases at J, leaving 6 bases unmatched. The CDR3 is 13 amino acids. Germline lookup yields CDR1 SQVTM and CDR2 ANQGSEA. This chain's CDR3 is CSVRGTGFYEQYF. As DNA, the CDR3 is TGCAGCGTGAGGGGGACAGGGTTCTACGAGCAGTACTTC.

This clonotype appeared many times. The genes are TRBV5-6 and TRBJ1-4, with D unclear. The germline V gene has CDR1 SGHDT and CDR2 YYEEEE. V lost 0 bases and J 4 bases, leaving 4 bases between the germline ends. This CDR3 region has 13 residues. As DNA, the CDR3 is TGTGCCAGCAGCTTGGGCTTTAATGAAAAACTGTTTTTT. This translates into CASSLGFNEKLFF.

This clonotype was seen a handful of times. The rearrangement links TRBV29-1 to TRBJ1-5, with D perhaps TRBD1 (5 bases). This CDR3 region has 14 residues. In germline, CDR1 is SQVTM, CDR2 ANQGSEA. The V end was cut by 8 bases, the J end by 6 bases, with 20 bases between. CDR3 DNA: TGCAGCACCGCGGAAGTAGGGGCCGGTCAGCCCCAGCATTTT. Its translation: CSTAEVGAGQPQHF.

J is TRBJ2-1 and V is TRBV5-5; D gene ambiguous. Deletions cut 0 bases from V and 6 bases from J, with 10 bases between. Germline values: CDR1 SGHKS, CDR2 YYEKEE (reference sequence). This CDR3 contains 14 residues. CDR3 loop: CASSLAPDGNEQFF. CDR3 DNA: TGTGCCAGCAGCTTGGCTCCAGACGGCAATGAGCAGTTCTTC. Drawing the rest from reference TRBV5-5 and TRBJ2-1, the complete variable domain is DAGVTQSPTHLIKTRGQQVTLRCSPISGHKSVSWYQQVLGQGPQFIFQYYEKEERGRGNFPDRFSARQFPNYSSELNVNALLLGDSALYLCASSLAPDGNEQFFGPGTRLTVL.

This clonotype was recorded a few times. The rearrangement uses TRBV6-2 or TRBV6-3 and TRBJ1-1, with D maybe TRBD1 (5 bases). Per germline, CDR1 MNHEY and CDR2 SVGEGT. Trimming took 4 bases from V and 2 from J, leaving 11 bases between them. This CDR3 comprises 14 residues. This chain's CDR3 is CASSSQQVNTEAFF. In DNA, the CDR3 is TGTGCCAGCAGTTCCCAACAGGTTAACACTGAAGCTTTCTTT.

The chain joins TRBV5-1 to TRBJ2-5; 10 bases are shared with TRBD2. The germline V gene encodes CDR1 SGHRS and CDR2 YFSETQ. Trimming removed 0 bases from V and 2 bases from J; junction bases left unmatched: 1. The CDR3 runs 15 residues. The CDR3 DNA is TGCGCCAGCAGCTTGGAGGGACTAGCGCAAGAGACCCAGTACTTC. Its protein product is CASSLEGLAQETQYF.

The table lists this clonotype with a few counts. This rearrangement joins TRBV12-3 or TRBV12-4 to TRBJ2-7, with a tentative D call TRBD2 (5 bases). V shed 3 bases and J shed 5 bases, with 11 bases lying between them. There are 13 residues in the CDR3. The CDR3 DNA reads TGTGCCAGCAGTTTTCGGGGTTACGACGAGCAGTACTTC. It translates to CASSFRGYDEQYF.

The V call is TRBV11-2, the J call TRBJ2-1; 8 bases map to TRBD1. Trimming took 5 bases from V and 2 from J; bases not matched to a gene: 2. This CDR3 spans 14 amino acids. Germline V CDR1 and CDR2: SGHAT, FQNNGV. The CDR3 region is CASSPDRAYNEQFF. Here the CDR3 DNA reads TGTGCCAGCAGCCCGGACAGGGCCTACAATGAGCAGTTCTTC.

This clonotype has only a few counts. V is TRBV7-9 and J is TRBJ1-2, with 8 bases that match TRBD1. The V segment lost 7 bases and the J segment 5 bases; nucleotides outside the gene matches: 9. CDR1 is SEHNR, CDR2 FQNEAQ, per germline (reference sequence). The CDR3 consists of 14 residues. CDR3 coding DNA: TGTGCCAGCAACAGACCGGGACAGGTGTATGGCTACACCTTC. Protein product: CASNRPGQVYGYTF.

CDR3 nucleotides: TGTGCCAGCAGGGACACGGGGGCCCTGATGCAGTATTTT. Its protein product is CASRDTGALMQYF. This chain connects TRBV2 to TRBJ2-3; tentatively, D is TRBD1 or TRBD2 (6 bases each). In germline, CDR1 is SNHLY, CDR2 FYNNEI. This CDR3 region has 13 residues. V was clipped by 6 bases and J by 11 bases, with 18 bases between them. The whole variable domain, filled in from reference TRBV2 and TRBJ2-3, reads EPEVTQTPSHQVTQMGQEVILRCVPISNHLYFYWYRQILGQKVEFLVSFYNNEISEKSEIFDDQFSVERPDGSNFTLKIRSTKLEDSAMYFCASRDTGALMQYFGPGTRLTVL.